The rows below give T cell receptor beta chains drawn from one sample of a study of human T cells and chemical hapten exposure. One entry per CDR3 protein, called by TCRdb with MiXCR from the 5' RACE reads. The sample includes some 150,000 distinct CDR3 sequences, roughly 4% of them seen just once. The receptors shown here come from a female donor in good health. CDR3s include the opening cysteine and the closing phenylalanine or tryptophan. The D gene is left open where the match is weak. The size of a clone is reported for some rows only, either as once, few or many, or as a class for expanded clones.

clone_size: many; j_call: TRBJ2-1; v_call: TRBV20-1; d_call: -; cdr3_nt: TGCAGTGCTAGAGACGTGACTTTCTCCTACAATGAGCAGTTCTTC; cdr3_aa: CSARDVTFSYNEQFF
clone_size: many; j_call: TRBJ2-2; v_call: TRBV6-2/TRBV6-3; d_call: TRBD2; cdr3_nt: TGTGCCAGCAGTTACTCGGGACTAACGAACACCGGGGAGCTGTTTTTT; cdr3_aa: CASSYSGLTNTGELFF
clone_size: few; j_call: TRBJ2-1; v_call: TRBV12-3/TRBV12-4; d_call: -; cdr3_nt: TGTGCCAGCAGTGTCCATCAGAATTCCTACAATGAGCAGTTCTTC; cdr3_aa: CASSVHQNSYNEQFF
clone_size: many; j_call: TRBJ1-2; v_call: TRBV7-6; d_call: -; cdr3_nt: TGTGCCAGCAGCCCTGTCGGGGGCTATGGCTACACCTTC; cdr3_aa: CASSPVGGYGYTF
clone_size: many; j_call: TRBJ2-5; v_call: TRBV20-1; d_call: TRBD2; cdr3_nt: TGCAGTGCCGCGACTAGCGCGGACCCGGAACAAGAGACCCAGTACTTC; cdr3_aa: CSAATSADPEQETQYF
clone_size: many; j_call: TRBJ2-5; v_call: TRBV28; d_call: -; cdr3_nt: TGTGCCAGCAGTTTGTTGGGGGAAGAGACCCAGTACTTC; cdr3_aa: CASSLLGEETQYF
clone_size: few; j_call: TRBJ2-7; v_call: TRBV28; d_call: TRBD1; cdr3_nt: TGTGCCAGCAGTTTTAACAGGGGAGACGAGCAGTACTTC; cdr3_aa: CASSFNRGDEQYF
clone_size: -; j_call: TRBJ1-2; v_call: TRBV12-3/TRBV12-4; d_call: TRBD1; cdr3_nt: TGTGCCAGCACCTTATCCGGGACAGCGAACTATGGCTACACCTTC; cdr3_aa: CASTLSGTANYGYTF
clone_size: -; j_call: TRBJ2-3; v_call: TRBV18; d_call: -; cdr3_nt: TGTGCCAGCTCATCCCTACCCAGGGGCACAGATACGCAGTATTTT; cdr3_aa: CASSSLPRGTDTQYF
clone_size: many; j_call: TRBJ1-6; v_call: TRBV27; d_call: -; cdr3_nt: TGTGCCAGCAGTTTATGGGACAATTCACCCCTCCACTTT; cdr3_aa: CASSLWDNSPLHF
clone_size: few; j_call: TRBJ2-5; v_call: TRBV6-1; d_call: -; cdr3_nt: TGTGCCATCCCTGAGGGAAGGGGAGAGACCCAGTACTTC; cdr3_aa: CAIPEGRGETQYF
clone_size: -; j_call: TRBJ2-7; v_call: TRBV20-1; d_call: -; cdr3_nt: TGCAGTGCTAGAGGACTGCCCTCCCATGGGGTTAGTTCGGGAGAGCAGTACTTC; cdr3_aa: CSARGLPSHGVSSGEQYF
clone_size: many; j_call: TRBJ2-6; v_call: TRBV3-1; d_call: -; cdr3_nt: TGTGCCAGCAGCCAAGGAGAAGGATCAGGGGCCAACGTCCTGACTTTC; cdr3_aa: CASSQGEGSGANVLTF
clone_size: many; j_call: TRBJ1-3; v_call: TRBV12-5; d_call: -; cdr3_nt: TGTGCTAGTGGCGACCCACAGGGAAGAGGAAACACCATATATTTT; cdr3_aa: CASGDPQGRGNTIYF
clone_size: many; j_call: TRBJ1-4; v_call: TRBV14; d_call: -; cdr3_nt: TGTGCCAGCAGCCAGTTCGGGGCCACTAATGAAAAACTGTTTTTT; cdr3_aa: CASSQFGATNEKLFF
clone_size: many; j_call: TRBJ2-6; v_call: TRBV6-2/TRBV6-3; d_call: -; cdr3_nt: TGTGCCAGCAGTTCCACAGGGTCCGGGGCCAACGTCCTGACTTTC; cdr3_aa: CASSSTGSGANVLTF
clone_size: many; j_call: TRBJ1-1; v_call: TRBV7-8; d_call: -; cdr3_nt: TGTGCCAGCAGCTTAGAAGTTGTCAGGGGCCTGAACACTGAAGCTTTCTTT; cdr3_aa: CASSLEVVRGLNTEAFF
clone_size: few; j_call: TRBJ1-2; v_call: TRBV5-1; d_call: TRBD1; cdr3_nt: TGCGCCAGCAGCCTGGACAGGGGCGAGGTAGATGGCTACACCTTC; cdr3_aa: CASSLDRGEVDGYTF
clone_size: many; j_call: TRBJ2-7; v_call: TRBV12-3/TRBV12-4; d_call: TRBD1; cdr3_nt: TGTGCCAGCAGTTCGAAGACAGGGGGCTACGAGCAGTACTTC; cdr3_aa: CASSSKTGGYEQYF
clone_size: many; j_call: TRBJ1-3; v_call: TRBV20-1; d_call: -; cdr3_nt: TGCAGTGCTAGAAAAGGGACCCACTCTGGAAACACCATATATTTT; cdr3_aa: CSARKGTHSGNTIYF
clone_size: many; j_call: TRBJ2-7; v_call: TRBV18; d_call: TRBD1; cdr3_nt: TGTGCCAGCTCACCAGGCTCAGGGGGCAGGAACGAGCAGTACTTC; cdr3_aa: CASSPGSGGRNEQYF
clone_size: many; j_call: TRBJ2-3; v_call: TRBV12-3/TRBV12-4; d_call: -; cdr3_nt: TGTGCCAGCACCATTCATCCGATGTCGGATACGCAGTATTTT; cdr3_aa: CASTIHPMSDTQYF
clone_size: few; j_call: TRBJ1-1; v_call: TRBV10-2; d_call: TRBD1; cdr3_nt: TGCGCCAGCAGTGAGTCTGACAGGGGGTGGTCTGAAGCTTTCTTT; cdr3_aa: CASSESDRGWSEAFF
clone_size: many; j_call: TRBJ2-7; v_call: TRBV6-1; d_call: TRBD1; cdr3_nt: TGTGCCAGCAGTCCCCTAGGACAGGGGGCGAGGGAGCAGTACTTC; cdr3_aa: CASSPLGQGAREQYF
clone_size: many; j_call: TRBJ1-5; v_call: TRBV12-3/TRBV12-4; d_call: TRBD1; cdr3_nt: TGTGCCAGCAGCTTTAAGGACAGGCTCTCTTTCTTCCAGCCCCAGCATTTT; cdr3_aa: CASSFKDRLSFFQPQHF
clone_size: many; j_call: TRBJ1-2; v_call: TRBV3-1; d_call: -; cdr3_nt: TGTGCCAGCAGCCAAGATGCAGGCTTCTATGGCTACACCTTC; cdr3_aa: CASSQDAGFYGYTF
clone_size: few; j_call: TRBJ1-6; v_call: TRBV20-1; d_call: -; cdr3_nt: TGCAGTAGAACAGTTTTCCCCCATCGAGGCAATTCACCCCTCCACTTT; cdr3_aa: CSRTVFPHRGNSPLHF
clone_size: few; j_call: TRBJ2-5; v_call: TRBV7-2; d_call: TRBD1; cdr3_nt: TGTGCCAGCAGTTCGACAGGGGGGGAGACCCAGTACTTC; cdr3_aa: CASSSTGGETQYF
clone_size: many; j_call: TRBJ2-5; v_call: TRBV5-4; d_call: TRBD1; cdr3_nt: TGTGCCAGCAGCTTGGGGCACAGGGGAGTTTTAGAGACCCAGTACTTC; cdr3_aa: CASSLGHRGVLETQYF
clone_size: few; j_call: TRBJ2-7; v_call: TRBV27; d_call: TRBD1; cdr3_nt: TGTGCCAGCAAGCATGGTGGCAGGGGGCCCTACGAGCAGTACTTC; cdr3_aa: CASKHGGRGPYEQYF
clone_size: many; j_call: TRBJ2-7; v_call: TRBV5-1; d_call: TRBD1; cdr3_nt: TGCGCCAGCAGCTACACAGGGGCCCCAGACGGCGAGCAGTACTTC; cdr3_aa: CASSYTGAPDGEQYF
clone_size: few; j_call: TRBJ2-1; v_call: TRBV5-6; d_call: TRBD1; cdr3_nt: TGTGCCAGCAGCTTGGAGCAGGGACAGGGAATCGAGTTCTTC; cdr3_aa: CASSLEQGQGIEFF
clone_size: many; j_call: TRBJ1-5; v_call: TRBV6-2/TRBV6-3; d_call: -; cdr3_nt: TGTGCCAGCAGTTCGCTACAGGGTCAAGTCGTGGGCAATCAGCCCCAGCATTTT; cdr3_aa: CASSSLQGQVVGNQPQHF
clone_size: many; j_call: TRBJ2-7; v_call: TRBV5-1; d_call: -; cdr3_nt: TGCGCCAGCAGCCCGGGAGAGAACACCTACGAGCAGTACTTC; cdr3_aa: CASSPGENTYEQYF
clone_size: many; j_call: TRBJ2-1; v_call: TRBV24-1; d_call: -; cdr3_nt: TGTGCCACCAGTGATGCCACCGGGACACTCAATTACAATGAGCAGTTCTTC; cdr3_aa: CATSDATGTLNYNEQFF
clone_size: many; j_call: TRBJ2-2; v_call: TRBV6-2/TRBV6-3; d_call: -; cdr3_nt: TGTGCCAGCAGTCCCACAGCGTTCACCGGGGAGCTGTTTTTT; cdr3_aa: CASSPTAFTGELFF
clone_size: few; j_call: TRBJ2-7; v_call: TRBV20-1; d_call: TRBD1; cdr3_nt: TGCAGTGCGCTACAGGGGGCTCTCGAGCAGTACTTC; cdr3_aa: CSALQGALEQYF
clone_size: few; j_call: TRBJ1-6; v_call: TRBV19; d_call: -; cdr3_nt: TGTGCCAGTAGTATTGGACAGCATAATTCACCCCTCCACTTT; cdr3_aa: CASSIGQHNSPLHF
clone_size: many; j_call: TRBJ1-1; v_call: TRBV7-2; d_call: -; cdr3_nt: TGTGCCAGCAGCCCTCAACAGCTCACTGAAGCTTTCTTT; cdr3_aa: CASSPQQLTEAFF
clone_size: many; j_call: TRBJ1-1; v_call: TRBV6-5; d_call: -; cdr3_nt: TGTGCCAGCAGTACTTACCGGAAGAACACTGAAGCTTTCTTT; cdr3_aa: CASSTYRKNTEAFF
clone_size: many; j_call: TRBJ2-1; v_call: TRBV7-8; d_call: TRBD1; cdr3_nt: TGTGCCAGCAGCGCATTACAGGGGAGTCTGTTCTTC; cdr3_aa: CASSALQGSLFF
clone_size: many; j_call: TRBJ1-3; v_call: TRBV30; d_call: TRBD1; cdr3_nt: TGTGCCTGGAGTGAGACAGGGGGAAACACCATATATTTT; cdr3_aa: CAWSETGGNTIYF
clone_size: many; j_call: TRBJ2-7; v_call: TRBV28; d_call: -; cdr3_nt: TGTGCCAGCAGCTCCGGGACCATCTCTAAGGAGCAGTACTTC; cdr3_aa: CASSSGTISKEQYF
clone_size: -; j_call: TRBJ2-7; v_call: TRBV5-4; d_call: TRBD1; cdr3_nt: TGTGCCAGCAGCTTGACTGGACAGGGGATCTACGAGCAGTACTTC; cdr3_aa: CASSLTGQGIYEQYF
clone_size: many; j_call: TRBJ1-6; v_call: TRBV7-6; d_call: -; cdr3_nt: TGTGCCAGCAGCTTAGCTCCCGTGGGGGGCCCTAATTCACCCCTCCACTTT; cdr3_aa: CASSLAPVGGPNSPLHF
clone_size: many; j_call: TRBJ1-5; v_call: TRBV2; d_call: -; cdr3_nt: TGTGCCAGCAGTGAAAGGCAGACTAATCAGCCCCAGCATTTT; cdr3_aa: CASSERQTNQPQHF